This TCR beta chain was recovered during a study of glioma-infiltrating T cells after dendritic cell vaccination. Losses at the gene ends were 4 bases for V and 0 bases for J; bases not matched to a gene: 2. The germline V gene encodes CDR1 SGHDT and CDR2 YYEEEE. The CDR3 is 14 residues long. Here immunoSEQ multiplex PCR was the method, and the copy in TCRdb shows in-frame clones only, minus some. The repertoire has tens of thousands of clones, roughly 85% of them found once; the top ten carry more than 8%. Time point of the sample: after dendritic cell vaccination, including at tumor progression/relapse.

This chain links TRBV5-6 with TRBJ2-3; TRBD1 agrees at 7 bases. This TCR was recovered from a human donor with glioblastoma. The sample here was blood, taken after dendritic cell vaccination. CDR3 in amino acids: CASSLGQSTDTQYF. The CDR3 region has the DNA TGTGCCAGCAGCCTGGGACAGAGCACAGATACGCAGTATTTT.